Following are 32 T cell receptor beta chains from one sample sequenced in a study of blood T cell repertoires in COVID-19. Produced via immunoSEQ multiplex PCR; TCRdb's table is partial and in-frame only. The sample yields 150,000 or so clones, roughly 88% seen once. Sample: PBMCs or T cells enriched from blood (not recorded which). These receptor sequences come from a man aged 45-65 years who had recovered from COVID-19.

The chain couples TRBV25-1 to TRBJ1-4, with D possibly TRBD1 on 6 matching bases. The CDR3 has 15 amino acids. The V gene's germline CDR1 is MGHDK and CDR2 SYGVNS. V shed 5 bases and J shed 2 bases, with 12 bases lying between them. This chain's CDR3 is CASSMGGLTNEKLFF. The CDR3 nucleotides are TGTGCCAGCAGTATGGGGGGGCTGACTAATGAAAAACTGTTTTTT.

The CDR3 protein is CASSLDTGTETQYF. Written as DNA, the CDR3 is TGTGCCAGCAGCTTAGATACGGGAACCGAGACCCAGTACTTC. This chain connects TRBV11-2 to TRBJ2-5, with a tentative D call TRBD2 (5 bases). V shed 0 bases and J shed 5 bases, with 10 bases lying between them. The CDR3 contains 14 residues. Germline CDR1 is SGHAT and CDR2 is FQNNGV. Drawing the rest from reference TRBV11-2 and TRBJ2-5, the complete variable domain is EAGVAQSPRYKIIEKRQSVAFWCNPISGHATLYWYQQILGQGPKLLIQFQNNGVVDDSQLPKDRFSAERLKGVDSTLKIQPAKLEDSAVYLCASSLDTGTETQYFGPGTRLLVL.

The chain links TRBV10-1 to TRBJ2-1; D may be TRBD1 (5 bases). The V and J ends lost 6 bases and 5 bases respectively, with 11 bases between them. CDR1 and CDR2 from the germline V gene are WNHNN and SYGVQD (reference sequence). The CDR3 runs to 13 residues. CDR3 amino acids: CASREDTNNEQFF. The CDR3 nucleotides are TGCGCCAGCAGAGAGGACACCAACAATGAGCAGTTCTTC.

The chain employs TRBV27 and TRBJ2-1, with TRBD2 matching over 14 bases. The CDR3 spans 18 residues. CDR1 MNHEY and CDR2 SMNVEV come from the germline V gene (reference sequence). V was clipped by 3 bases and J by 6 bases; unmatched bases: 10. The CDR3 loop reads CASSFPPRTSGGRNEQFF. The CDR3 DNA is TGTGCCAGCAGTTTCCCCCCGAGGACTAGCGGGGGGCGCAATGAGCAGTTCTTC.

This clone occurred once. J is TRBJ2-1 and V is TRBV2; TRBD2 aligns across 8 bases. The CDR3 contains 12 residues. Losses at the gene ends were 6 bases for V and 6 bases for J; bases not matched to a gene: 1. Germline CDR1 and CDR2: SNHLY and FYNNEI. This chain's CDR3 is CASRGLANEQFF. CDR3 bases: TGTGCCAGCAGAGGACTAGCCAATGAGCAGTTCTTC.

Only one count was recorded for this clone. V is TRBV9 and J is TRBJ2-3; 8 nucleotides agree with TRBD2. The CDR3 contains 15 residues. Germline V gene lookup returns CDR1 SGDLS and CDR2 YYNGEE. The junction had 13 bases not matched to a gene; V was cut back by 4 bases and J by 9 bases. CDR3 loop: CASSPRVAGPGTQYF. DNA of the CDR3: TGTGCCAGCAGCCCAAGGGTAGCGGGGCCAGGGACGCAGTATTTT.

In nucleotides, the CDR3 is TGTGCCAGTACCCAATCTCCAGGGCGGAACACTGAAGCTTTCTTT. This translates into CASTQSPGRNTEAFF. The rearrangement links TRBV19 to TRBJ1-1; weak D call: TRBD1 (5 bases). This CDR3 contains 15 residues. The germline CDR1 and CDR2 sequences are LNHDA and SQIVND (reference sequence). Deletions cut 7 bases from V and 1 base from J, with 16 bases between.

This chain joins TRBV6-1 and TRBJ1-2; D call uncertain. The CDR3 is 13 residues long. Trimming cost V 3 bases and J 4 bases, with 9 bases left between them. Germline V CDR1 and CDR2: MNHNS, SASEGT. CDR3 sequence reads: CASSDPGSYGYTF. CDR3 coding DNA: TGTGCCAGCAGTGACCCGGGGTCCTATGGCTACACCTTC.

The chain employs TRBV18 and TRBJ1-5; a possible D gene is TRBD1 (5 bases). Germline V lookup: CDR1 KGHSH, CDR2 LQKENI. The V end lost 6 bases, the J end lost 6 bases, and 15 bases lay between the germline ends. The length of the CDR3 is 14 residues. The CDR3: CASSAGGFGQPQHF. CDR3 nucleotides: TGTGCCAGCTCCGCCGGGGGATTCGGTCAGCCCCAGCATTTT.

This clone showed up just a few times. The chain links TRBV7-9 to TRBJ2-5; TRBD2 matches 12 bases. The germline V gene encodes CDR1 SEHNR and CDR2 FQNEAQ (reference sequence). Germline trimming cut 7 bases from V and 5 bases from J; bases unmatched to any gene: 26. The CDR3 loop spans 21 amino acids. The CDR3 reads CASTKVAGWTSGAPRMETQYF. The CDR3 DNA sequence: TGTGCCAGCACCAAAGTAGCCGGCTGGACTAGCGGGGCTCCCAGGATGGAGACCCAGTACTTC.

This chain joins TRBV27 and TRBJ2-7, with a possible D match to TRBD1 (6 bases). The V end was cut by 4 bases, the J end by 2 bases, with 9 bases between. CDR3 length: 13 amino acids. CDR1 and CDR2 (germline): MNHEY, SMNVEV (reference sequence). CDR3 amino acids: CASSYQGPYEQYF. The CDR3 DNA reads as TGTGCCAGCAGTTATCAGGGGCCCTACGAGCAGTACTTC.

V gene TRBV5-6 combines with J gene TRBJ2-7; D is possibly TRBD1 (5 bases). V lost 6 bases and J 7 bases, leaving 26 bases between the germline ends. Looked up from germline, CDR1 is SGHDT and CDR2 is YYEEEE. This CDR3 has 16 residues. CDR3 sequence: CASKLGNKGSGEEQYF. The CDR3 nucleotides are TGTGCCAGCAAGCTTGGTAATAAGGGGTCGGGCGAGGAGCAGTACTTC.

CDR3 sequence reads: CASSDPLKRTEAFF. In DNA, the CDR3 is TGTGCCAGCAGCGATCCTCTTAAGAGGACTGAAGCTTTCTTT. V and J are TRBV6-5 and TRBJ1-1, with no clear D. V was shortened by 6 bases and J by 5 bases, with 16 bases between the two germline ends. The V gene's germline CDR1 is MNHEY and CDR2 SVGAGI. The CDR3 covers 14 residues.

This sequence joins TRBV19 and TRBJ2-1; 7 bases match TRBD1. V shed 3 bases, J shed 3 bases, and the junction held 5 bases outside the gene matches. Per germline, CDR1 LNHDA and CDR2 SQIVND (reference sequence). CDR3 length: 15 residues. CDR3 DNA: TGTGCCAGTAGTATTACCGGGACAGACTACAATGAGCAGTTCTTC. It codes for CASSITGTDYNEQFF.

The V gene is TRBV28, the J gene TRBJ1-2; tentatively, D is TRBD1 (5 bases). The CDR3 length is 15 residues. Trimming took 6 bases from V and 8 from J, leaving 22 bases between them. Germline-derived CDR1 and CDR2 are MDHEN and SYDVKM. The CDR3 loop is CASRSGGHTSGGYTF. CDR3 nucleotides: TGTGCCAGCAGATCGGGTGGACATACCTCCGGGGGCTACACCTTC.

The rearrangement links TRBV28 to TRBJ2-3, with 7 positions matching TRBD1. The CDR3 has 12 amino acids. Per germline, CDR1 MDHEN and CDR2 SYDVKM. V was clipped by 8 bases and J by 3 bases; unmatched bases: 2. CDR3 bases: TGTGCCAGCTCGGGACAGACAGATACGCAGTATTTT. It specifies CASSGQTDTQYF.

The V call is TRBV6-1, the J call TRBJ2-2; no firm D call. Trimming pared 1 base from V and 4 bases from J, leaving 4 bases between. CDR3 length: 13 amino acids. Germline CDR1 reads MNHNS; CDR2 reads SASEGT. The CDR3 spells CASSEVATGELFF. CDR3 coding DNA: TGTGCCAGCAGTGAAGTGGCCACCGGGGAGCTGTTTTTT.

The V and J genes are TRBV7-9 and TRBJ2-3, with 8 bases matching TRBD2. The CDR3 is made up of 16 amino acids. Trimming cost V 5 bases and J 0 bases; bases outside gene matches: 7. Germline V CDR1 and CDR2: SEHNR, FQNEAQ (reference sequence). The CDR3 is CASSPLAGGSTDTQYF. DNA of the CDR3: TGTGCCAGCAGCCCCCTGGCGGGGGGAAGCACAGATACGCAGTATTTT.

This chain links TRBV10-2 with TRBJ1-6; TRBD1 matches at 8 bases. J lost 10 bases, V lost 3 bases, and 5 bases had no gene match. The germline gives CDR1 WSHSY, CDR2 SAAADI. The CDR3 has 14 amino acids. CDR3 bases: TGCGCCAGCAGTGACGACAGGGGTGGCTCACCCCTCCACTTT. This sequence encodes CASSDDRGGSPLHF.

The chain is built from TRBV6-5 and TRBJ2-5, with TRBD1 identical over 8 bases. With V trimmed by 4 bases and J by 4 bases, 2 bases remained unmatched. From germline, CDR1 is MNHEY and CDR2 SVGAGI. The CDR3 consists of 13 residues. The CDR3 region has the DNA TGTGCCAGCAGTTGGACAGGGCGAGAGACCCAGTACTTC. Translated, it gives CASSWTGRETQYF.

This chain uses TRBV7-9 with TRBJ1-3; 7 nucleotides match TRBD1. From germline, CDR1 is SEHNR and CDR2 FQNEAQ (reference sequence). J lost 1 base, V lost 4 bases, and 13 bases had no gene match. There are 18 residues in the CDR3. The CDR3 sequence is CASSSSQTGVRSGNTIYF. Here the CDR3 DNA reads TGTGCCAGCAGCTCGAGTCAAACAGGGGTTCGGTCTGGAAACACCATATATTTT.

In its sample, this clone was seen a few times. The chain combines TRBV30 with TRBJ1-3; maybe TRBD1 (5 bases). Germline V gene sequence: CDR1 GTSNPN, CDR2 SVGIG (reference sequence). CDR3 length: 16 residues. Trimming removed 0 bases from V and 0 bases from J, with 12 bases in between. The CDR3 here is CAWSVGRADSGNTIYF. CDR3 sequence (DNA): TGTGCCTGGAGTGTCGGCAGGGCGGACTCTGGAAACACCATATATTTT.

The rearrangement links TRBV5-1 to TRBJ1-2; tentatively, D is TRBD1 (5 bases). The ends were cut back, 0 bases at V and 6 bases at J, with 15 bases in the middle. This CDR3 spans 15 amino acids. The germline V gene encodes CDR1 SGHRS and CDR2 YFSETQ. Written as DNA, the CDR3 is TGCGCCAGCAGCTTGGGATCGGGGGTTGAGCATGGCTACACCTTC. This codes for CASSLGSGVEHGYTF.

This clone was seen only once. The J gene is TRBJ1-2, the V gene TRBV30, with a possible D match to TRBD1 (6 bases). The germline V gene has CDR1 GTSNPN and CDR2 SVGIG (reference sequence). The CDR3 is 14 residues long. Trimming took off 4 bases at V and 1 base at J, with 13 bases between the two ends. CDR3 sequence (DNA): TGTGCCTGGACCGGAACAGGGCGTAACTATGGCTACACCTTC. Translating gives CAWTGTGRNYGYTF.

The chain couples TRBV11-2 to TRBJ2-1, with 7 nucleotides matching TRBD1. V was clipped by 5 bases and J by 7 bases; unmatched bases: 20. The CDR3 has 18 amino acids. The germline V gene encodes CDR1 SGHAT and CDR2 FQNNGV. In DNA, the CDR3 is TGTGCCAGCAGCGCCAGTCCCGGGACAGTGGCCGGACGAAATGAGCAGTTCTTC. This encodes CASSASPGTVAGRNEQFF. Combining the CDR3 with reference TRBV11-2 and TRBJ2-1 gives the whole variable domain EAGVAQSPRYKIIEKRQSVAFWCNPISGHATLYWYQQILGQGPKLLIQFQNNGVVDDSQLPKDRFSAERLKGVDSTLKIQPAKLEDSAVYLCASSASPGTVAGRNEQFFGPGTRLTVL.

This clone was seen repeatedly, ten times or more. This chain connects TRBV7-8 to TRBJ1-5; D uncertain. The CDR3 totals 15 residues. V was trimmed by 2 bases and J by 3 bases, leaving 11 bases between them. The germline V gene has CDR1 SGHVS and CDR2 FQNEAQ. The CDR3 region has the DNA TGTGCCAGCAGCTTATACGAGGCACACAATCAGCCCCAGCATTTT. This codes for CASSLYEAHNQPQHF.

J is TRBJ1-4 and V is TRBV5-6; D might be TRBD1 (6 bases). The CDR3 extends over 14 amino acids. The germline gives CDR1 SGHDT, CDR2 YYEEEE. The ends were cut back, 2 bases at V and 5 bases at J, with 10 bases in the middle. This CDR3 reads CASSFGTQNEKLFF. The CDR3 DNA reads TGTGCCAGCAGCTTCGGGACACAGAATGAAAAACTGTTTTTT. The variable domain in full, with the rest retrieved from reference TRBV5-6 and TRBJ1-4, is DAGVTQSPTHLIKTRGQQVTLRCSPKSGHDTVSWYQQALGQGPQFIFQYYEEEERQRGNFPDRFSGHQFPNYSSELNVNALLLGDSALYLCASSFGTQNEKLFFGSGTQLSVL.

The J gene is TRBJ1-2, the V gene TRBV7-2, with D possibly being TRBD1 (6 bases). Per the germline V gene, CDR1 is SGHTA and CDR2 is FQGNSA. Trimming took off 3 bases at V and 4 bases at J, with 12 bases between the two ends. This CDR3 is 14 amino acids long. This chain's CDR3 is CASSLGHLIYGYTF. The DNA for the CDR3 is TGTGCCAGCAGCTTGGGACACCTTATCTATGGCTACACCTTC.

The V call is TRBV3-1 (or the pseudogene TRBV3-2), the J call TRBJ1-2; D ambiguous. The V gene lost 0 bases and the J gene lost 4 bases, with 9 bases spanning the gap. The CDR3 spans 14 residues. Germline CDR1 and CDR2: LGHDT and YNNKEL (reference sequence). The CDR3 DNA sequence: TGTGCCAGCAGCCAAGACGGCAGGCCCTATGGCTACACCTTC. Translating it yields CASSQDGRPYGYTF.

The CDR3 sequence is CASGPGSLSYGYTF. CDR3 DNA: TGTGCCAGCGGCCCCGGGTCCCTTAGCTATGGCTACACCTTC. V is TRBV6-6 and J is TRBJ1-2; no definite D call. The germline V gene has CDR1 MNHNY and CDR2 SVGAGI (reference sequence). The CDR3 loop spans 14 amino acids. Trimming cost V 8 bases and J 4 bases, with 17 bases left between them.

V is TRBV5-4 and J is TRBJ2-3; D is undetermined. Germline lookup yields CDR1 SGHNT and CDR2 YYREEE (reference sequence). The CDR3 covers 12 residues. Deletions cut 1 base from V and 4 bases from J, with 4 bases between. The CDR3 here is CASSLRSDTQYF. The CDR3 coding sequence is TGTGCCAGCAGCTTGCGGTCAGATACGCAGTATTTT.

The chain carries TRBV6-5 and TRBJ1-6, with D tentatively TRBD1 (5 bases). The V gene lost 3 bases and the J gene lost 4 bases, with 7 bases spanning the gap. Germline-derived CDR1 and CDR2 are MNHEY and SVGAGI. The CDR3 contains 14 residues. CDR3 in DNA: TGTGCCAGCAGTTATGGACAATATAATTCACCCCTCCACTTT. Encoded protein: CASSYGQYNSPLHF.